Reported below is one TCR beta chain. Its antigen is unidentified. The data stem from a study of identical twins. Study findings and constraints: Cross-sectional statistics underpinned the conclusions; the same donors were not followed. Beta clonotypes that were abundant in cord blood contained fewer insertions, a pattern absent from memory repertoires. It was out-of-frame TCR alpha sharing in monozygotic twins that models underestimated.

TCRdb re-derived calls from the 5' RACE reads in MiXCR, one entry per CDR3 protein. The sample has about 500,000 distinct CDR3 sequences; over 11% are singletons. Trimming left V 4 bases short and J 2 bases short, with 18 bases between. CDR1 DFQATT and CDR2 SNEGSKA come from the germline V gene (reference sequence). The CDR3 has 16 amino acids. The same sample was also used in a study of yellow fever vaccine responses in identical twins.

Sequencing used CD4+ T cells sorted from blood. This receptor was obtained from a woman aged 18 to 35 in good health. The chain is built from TRBV20-1 and TRBJ2-1, with a possible D match to TRBD2 (6 bases). CDR3 in amino acids: CSATPLSSATYNEQFF. The CDR3 DNA reads TGCAGTGCTACCCCTTTATCTAGCGCGACCTACAATGAGCAGTTCTTC.